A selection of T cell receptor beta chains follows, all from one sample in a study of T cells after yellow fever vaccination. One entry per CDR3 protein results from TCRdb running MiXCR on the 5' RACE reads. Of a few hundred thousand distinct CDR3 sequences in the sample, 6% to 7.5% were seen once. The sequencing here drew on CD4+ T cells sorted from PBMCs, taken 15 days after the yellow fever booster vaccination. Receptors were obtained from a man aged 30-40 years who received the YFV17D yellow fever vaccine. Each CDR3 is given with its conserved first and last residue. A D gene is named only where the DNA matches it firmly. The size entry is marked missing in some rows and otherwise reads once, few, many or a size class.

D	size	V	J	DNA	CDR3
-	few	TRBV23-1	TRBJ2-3	TGCGCCAGCAGTCGTGTAAGATACTTCACAGATACGCAGTATTTT	CASSRVRYFTDTQYF
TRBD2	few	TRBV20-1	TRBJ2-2	TGCAGTGTAAAGCTAGCGGGAGGTGCCACCGGGGAGCTGTTTTTT	CSVKLAGGATGELFF
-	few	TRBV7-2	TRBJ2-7	TGTGCCAGCAGCAACAGGCCCGGGGGTTTCGGGGAGCAGTACTTC	CASSNRPGGFGEQYF
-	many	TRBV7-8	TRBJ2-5	TGTGCCAGCAGCGCGACTCATCAAGAGACCCAGTACTTC	CASSATHQETQYF
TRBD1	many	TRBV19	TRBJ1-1	TGTGCCAGTAGTAGACAGGGATCCGGCACTGAAGCTTTCTTT	CASSRQGSGTEAFF
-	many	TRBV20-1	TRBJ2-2	TGCAGTGCTAGAGTCGCGGGAACGGGCACCGGGGAGCTGTTTTTT	CSARVAGTGTGELFF
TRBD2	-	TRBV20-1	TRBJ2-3	TGCAGTGCTAGAGATCTCGCGGGAGTGGGAGATACGCAGTATTTT	CSARDLAGVGDTQYF
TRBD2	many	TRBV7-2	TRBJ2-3	TGTGCCAGCAGCTTAGCTCGACTAGCGGGACCAGATACGCAGTATTTT	CASSLARLAGPDTQYF
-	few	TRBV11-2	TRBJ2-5	TGTGCCAGCAGCCGACGGGCAGCCGGGGACACCCGGGAGACCCAGTACTTC	CASSRRAAGDTRETQYF
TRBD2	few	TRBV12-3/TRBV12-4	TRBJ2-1	TGTGCCAGCAGCCCTCCCGGGACTAGCTCCTATCGGGGGCAGTTCTTC	CASSPPGTSSYRGQFF
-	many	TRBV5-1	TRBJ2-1	TGCGCCAGCAGCCCCCTGGAGTTGGGAAAAGGCGAGCAGTTCTTC	CASSPLELGKGEQFF
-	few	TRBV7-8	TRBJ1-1	TGTGCCAGCAGCTTAATTTACACTGAAGCTTTCTTT	CASSLIYTEAFF
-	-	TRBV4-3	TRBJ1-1	TGCGCCAGCAGCCAAGATCCAACAGGATACACTGAAGCTTTCTTT	CASSQDPTGYTEAFF
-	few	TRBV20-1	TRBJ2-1	TGCAGTGCTAGGGGCCAAAGCTCCTACAATGAGCAGTTCTTC	CSARGQSSYNEQFF
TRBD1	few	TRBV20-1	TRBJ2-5	TGCAGTGCTATGGGACAGGAAGAGACCCAGTACTTC	CSAMGQEETQYF
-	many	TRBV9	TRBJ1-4	TGTGCCAGCAGCGCGAGTGCAACTAATGAAAAACTGTTTTTT	CASSASATNEKLFF
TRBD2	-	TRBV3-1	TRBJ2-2	TGTGCCAGCAGCCATAGCGGGAGTTCCGAGGGCGGGGAGCTGTTTTTT	CASSHSGSSEGGELFF
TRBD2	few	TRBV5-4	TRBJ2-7	TGTGCCAGCAGCTTGGCTCTAGCGGGAGAGCCGTACGAGCAGTACTTC	CASSLALAGEPYEQYF
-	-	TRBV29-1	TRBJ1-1	TGCAGCGTTGCGTTGTCGAACACTGAAGCTTTCTTT	CSVALSNTEAFF
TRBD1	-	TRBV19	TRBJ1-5	TGTGCCAGTAGTAATTCGGACAGGACGAATCAGCCCCAGCATTTT	CASSNSDRTNQPQHF
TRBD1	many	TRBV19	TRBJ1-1	TGTGCCAGTAGCGGACAGGGGAGGTTGTACACTGAAGCTTTCTTT	CASSGQGRLYTEAFF
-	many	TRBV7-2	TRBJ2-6	TGTGCCAGCACCCAAGACCCAACTGGGGCCAACGTCCTGACTTTC	CASTQDPTGANVLTF
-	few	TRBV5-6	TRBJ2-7	TGTGCCAGCAGCCCCGGGATCTTAAGCTCCTACGAGCAGTACTTC	CASSPGILSSYEQYF
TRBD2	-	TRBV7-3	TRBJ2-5	TGTGCCAGCAGCTTATCGGGACTAGCGATGGAGACCCAGTACTTC	CASSLSGLAMETQYF
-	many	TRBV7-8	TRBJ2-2	TGTGCCAGCAGGATAATTAGCCTGGGGGGGGAGCTGTTTTTT	CASRIISLGGELFF
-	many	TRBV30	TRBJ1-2	TGTGCCTGGAGTTCCGGGACGGTGGCCGTTTGCACCTTC	CAWSSGTVAVCTF
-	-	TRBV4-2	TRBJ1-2	TGTGCCAGCAGCCCACAAGACGGATATGGCTACACCTTC	CASSPQDGYGYTF
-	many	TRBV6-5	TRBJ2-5	TGTGCCAGCACCTCCCCTAGGGGTACTAGCAAAGAGACCCAGTACTTC	CASTSPRGTSKETQYF
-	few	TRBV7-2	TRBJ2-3	TGTGCCAGCAGTCACAGGTCCCAACGCACAGATACGCAGTATTTT	CASSHRSQRTDTQYF
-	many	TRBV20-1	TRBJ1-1	TGCAGTCACTGGGACCGACAGGTGGAAGCTTTCTTT	CSHWDRQVEAFF
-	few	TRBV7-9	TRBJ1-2	TGTGCCAGCAGCTTAGAGGCGGCCGGGGGCTACACCTTC	CASSLEAAGGYTF
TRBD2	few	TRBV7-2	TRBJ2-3	TGTGCCAGCAGCTTAAGAGGCTCGGGAGGGCCGGGGGATACGCAGTATTTT	CASSLRGSGGPGDTQYF
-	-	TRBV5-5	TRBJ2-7	TGTGCCAGCAGCTTCCCTCAGGGGCCCTCGGAGCAGTACTTC	CASSFPQGPSEQYF
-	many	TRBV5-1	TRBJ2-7	TGCGCCAGCAGCTTCAGGGGATTCTCCTACGAGCAGTACTTC	CASSFRGFSYEQYF
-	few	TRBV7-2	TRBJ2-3	TGTGCCAGCAATAGGCGGGGCAGCAGCACAGATACGCAGTATTTT	CASNRRGSSTDTQYF
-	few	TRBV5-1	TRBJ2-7	TGCGCCAGCAGGGTGGACGCCATCAGCTCCTACGAGCAGTACTTC	CASRVDAISSYEQYF
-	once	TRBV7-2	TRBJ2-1	TGTGCCAGCAGCCGTCCCCTGGAGAGGGAGCAGTTCTTC	CASSRPLEREQFF
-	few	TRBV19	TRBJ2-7	TGTGCCAGTAGTATAGAACCCCTTACGACGCAGTACTTC	CASSIEPLTTQYF
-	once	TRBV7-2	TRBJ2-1	TGTGCCAGCAGCTCACAGACGGGCAGGGGAACAAATGAGCAGTTCTTC	CASSSQTGRGTNEQFF
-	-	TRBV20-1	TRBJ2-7	TGCAGTGCTACCCCCCCGAGACGGTCCTCCTACGAGCAGTACTTC	CSATPPRRSSYEQYF
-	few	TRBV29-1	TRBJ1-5	TGCAGCGTTCGTGATAGCAATCAGCCCCAGCATTTT	CSVRDSNQPQHF